These 5 T cell receptor beta chains were all obtained from the same sample, sequenced in a study of radiotherapy plus CTLA-4 blockade in lung cancer. TCRdb keeps only in-frame clones here, not all; method: immunoSEQ multiplex PCR. This table holds about 48,000 clones, less than 90% found once. Source: peripheral blood, taken from a patient treated with radiotherapy plus ipilimumab. The origin of the receptors is a human donor with non-small cell lung cancer that progressed on radiotherapy plus ipilimumab. Some clones in this sample may be carry-over from other donors' samples.

The chain employs TRBV5-1 and TRBJ2-1, with 9 positions matching TRBD1. The CDR3 contains 17 residues. CDR1 and CDR2 (germline): SGHRS, YFSETQ. Trimming took 0 bases from V and 9 from J; bases not matched to a gene: 13. The CDR3 bases are TGCGCCAGCAGCTTGGGACAGGGGGGTTACATACAATCTGAGCAGTTCTTC. This codes for CASSLGQGGYIQSEQFF. The variable domain in full, completed from reference TRBV5-1 and TRBJ2-1, reads KAGVTQTPRYLIKTRGQQVTLSCSPISGHRSVSWYQQTPGQGLQFLFEYFSETQRNKGNFPGRFSGRQFSNSRSEMNVSTLELGDSALYLCASSLGQGGYIQSEQFFGPGTRLTVL.

The chain uses TRBV15 and TRBJ1-1; 9 bases match TRBD1. CDR3 length: 15 residues. With V trimmed by 5 bases and J by 10 bases, 14 bases remained unmatched. CDR1 is LNHNV, CDR2 YYDKDF, per germline (reference sequence). The chain's CDR3 is CATSATEGGTGLAFF. Here the CDR3 DNA reads TGTGCCACCAGCGCCACCGAGGGGGGGACAGGGTTAGCTTTCTTT.

The gene calls are TRBV5-1 and TRBJ2-1, with TRBD2 matching over 8 bases. The CDR3 is 15 residues long. Germline V lookup: CDR1 SGHRS, CDR2 YFSETQ. The V and J ends lost 0 bases and 15 bases, in that order; junction bases with no gene match: 14. The CDR3 is CASSLVREGREVMFF. For the CDR3, the DNA is TGCGCCAGCAGCTTGGTACGGGAGGGCCGGGAAGTAATGTTCTTC.

The rearrangement uses TRBV30 and TRBJ1-3, with D uncertain. Germline V CDR1 and CDR2: GTSNPN, SVGIG (reference sequence). This CDR3 contains 16 residues. The V end lost 3 bases, the J end lost 7 bases, and 22 bases lay between the germline ends. The DNA of the CDR3 is TGTGCCTGGAGCCCCCCACGCAGGCCGACGGGGAACACCATATATTTT. Protein product: CAWSPPRRPTGNTIYF.

The gene calls are TRBV7-6 and TRBJ2-7; 9 nucleotides line up with TRBD2. V gave up 1 base and J gave up 1 base; unmatched junction bases: 11. The germline gives CDR1 SGHVS, CDR2 FNYEAQ. The CDR3 has 18 residues. The DNA of the CDR3 is TGTGCCAGCAGCTTAGGGACCGTAGCGGGAGATGGGTCCTACGAGCAGTACTTC. Protein sequence: CASSLGTVAGDGSYEQYF. Combining the CDR3 with reference TRBV7-6 and TRBJ2-7 gives the whole variable domain GAGVSQSPRYKVTKRGQDVALRCDPISGHVSLYWYRQALGQGPEFLTYFNYEAQQDKSGLPNDRFSAERPEGSISTLTIQRTEQRDSAMYRCASSLGTVAGDGSYEQYFGPGTRLTVT.